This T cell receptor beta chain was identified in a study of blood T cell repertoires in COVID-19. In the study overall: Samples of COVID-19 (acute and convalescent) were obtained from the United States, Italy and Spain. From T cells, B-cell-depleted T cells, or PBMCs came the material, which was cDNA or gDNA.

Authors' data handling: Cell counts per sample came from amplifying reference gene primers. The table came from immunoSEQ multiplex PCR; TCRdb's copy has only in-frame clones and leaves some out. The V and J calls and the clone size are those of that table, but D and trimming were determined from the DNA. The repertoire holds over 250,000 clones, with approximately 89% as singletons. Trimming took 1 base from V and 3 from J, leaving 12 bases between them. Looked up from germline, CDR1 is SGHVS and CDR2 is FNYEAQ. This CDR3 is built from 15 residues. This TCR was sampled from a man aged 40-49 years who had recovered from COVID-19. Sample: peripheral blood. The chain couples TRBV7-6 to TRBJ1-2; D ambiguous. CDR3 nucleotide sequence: TGTGCCAGCAGCTTAGGACAAACCTCCGACTATGGCTACACCTTC. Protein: CASSLGQTSDYGYTF.